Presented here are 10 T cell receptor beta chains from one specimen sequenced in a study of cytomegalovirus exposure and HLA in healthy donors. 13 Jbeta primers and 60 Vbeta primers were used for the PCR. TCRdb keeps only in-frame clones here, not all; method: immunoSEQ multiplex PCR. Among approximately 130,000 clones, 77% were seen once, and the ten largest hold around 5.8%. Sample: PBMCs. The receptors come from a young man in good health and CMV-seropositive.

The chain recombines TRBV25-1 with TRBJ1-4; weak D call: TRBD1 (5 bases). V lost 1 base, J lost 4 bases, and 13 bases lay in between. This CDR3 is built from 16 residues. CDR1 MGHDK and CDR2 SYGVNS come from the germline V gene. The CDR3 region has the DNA TGTGCCAGCAGTGAATCCGCAGGGTTCTTTAATGAAAAACTGTTTTTT. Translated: CASSESAGFFNEKLFF.

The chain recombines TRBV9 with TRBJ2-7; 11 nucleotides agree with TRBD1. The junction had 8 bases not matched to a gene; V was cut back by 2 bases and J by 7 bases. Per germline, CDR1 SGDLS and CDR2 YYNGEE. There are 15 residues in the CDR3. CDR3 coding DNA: TGTGCCAGCAGCGTCGACGGACAGGGGGCGTTGGAGCAGTACTTC. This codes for CASSVDGQGALEQYF.

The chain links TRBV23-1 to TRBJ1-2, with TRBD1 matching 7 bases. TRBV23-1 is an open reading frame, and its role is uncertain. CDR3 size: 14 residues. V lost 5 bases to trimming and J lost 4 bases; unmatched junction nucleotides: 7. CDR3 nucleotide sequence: TGCGCCAGCAGTGAACCGGGACAGTTCTATGGCTACACCTTC. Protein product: CASSEPGQFYGYTF.

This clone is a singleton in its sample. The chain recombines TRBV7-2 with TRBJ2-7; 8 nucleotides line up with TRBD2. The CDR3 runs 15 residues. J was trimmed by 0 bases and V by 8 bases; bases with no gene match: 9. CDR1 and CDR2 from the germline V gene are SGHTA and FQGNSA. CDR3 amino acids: CASQVRGGNSYEQYF. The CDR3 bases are TGTGCCAGCCAGGTCCGGGGGGGAAACTCCTACGAGCAGTACTTC.

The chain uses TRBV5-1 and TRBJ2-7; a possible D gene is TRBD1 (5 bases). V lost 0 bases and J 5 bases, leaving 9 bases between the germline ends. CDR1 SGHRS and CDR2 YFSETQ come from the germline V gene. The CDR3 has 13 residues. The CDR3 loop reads CASSLATDNEQYF. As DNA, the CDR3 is TGCGCCAGCAGCTTGGCGACAGACAACGAGCAGTACTTC.

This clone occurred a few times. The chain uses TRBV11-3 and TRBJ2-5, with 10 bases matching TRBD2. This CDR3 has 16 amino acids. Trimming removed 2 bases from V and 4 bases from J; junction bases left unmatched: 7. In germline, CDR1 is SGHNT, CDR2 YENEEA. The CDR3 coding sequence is TGTGCCAGCAGCTTAAGGGCTAGCGGGAGTACAGAGACCCAGTACTTC. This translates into CASSLRASGSTETQYF. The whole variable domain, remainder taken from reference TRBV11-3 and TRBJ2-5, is EAGVVQSPRYKIIEKKQPVAFWCNPISGHNTLYWYLQNLGQGPELLIRYENEEAVDDSQLPKDRFSAERLKGVDSTLKIQPAELGDSAVYLCASSLRASGSTETQYFGPGTRLLVL.

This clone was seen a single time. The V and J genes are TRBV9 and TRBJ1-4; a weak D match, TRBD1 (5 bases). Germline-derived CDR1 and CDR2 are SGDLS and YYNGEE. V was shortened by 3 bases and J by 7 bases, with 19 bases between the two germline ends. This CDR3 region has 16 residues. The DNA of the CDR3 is TGTGCCAGCAGCGGGGGAGGGACCCAAAATAGTGAAAAACTGTTTTTT. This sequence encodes CASSGGGTQNSEKLFF. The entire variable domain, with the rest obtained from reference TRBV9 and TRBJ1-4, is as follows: DSGVTQTPKHLITATGQRVTLRCSPRSGDLSVYWYQQSLDQGLQFLIQYYNGEERAKGNILERFSAQQFPDLHSELNLSSLELGDSALYFCASSGGGTQNSEKLFFGSGTQLSVL.

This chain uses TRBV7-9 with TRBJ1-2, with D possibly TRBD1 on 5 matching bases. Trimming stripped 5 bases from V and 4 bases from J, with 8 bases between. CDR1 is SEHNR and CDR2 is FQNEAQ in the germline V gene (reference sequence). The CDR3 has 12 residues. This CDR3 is CASSGGSYGYTF. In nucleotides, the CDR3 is TGTGCCAGCAGCGGGGGGTCCTATGGCTACACCTTC.

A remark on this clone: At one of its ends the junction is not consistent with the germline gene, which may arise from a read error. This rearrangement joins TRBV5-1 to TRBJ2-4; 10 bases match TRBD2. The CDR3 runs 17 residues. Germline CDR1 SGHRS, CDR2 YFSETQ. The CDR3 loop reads CASSLGLAGVAKNSQYF. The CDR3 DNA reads TGCGCCAGCAGCTTGGGGCTAGCGGGGGTAGCCAAAAACAGTCAGTACTTC. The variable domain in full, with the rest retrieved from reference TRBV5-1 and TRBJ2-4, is KAGVTQTPRYLIKTRGQQVTLSCSPISGHRSVSWYQQTPGQGLQFLFEYFSETQRNKGNFPGRFSGRQFSNSRSEMNVSTLELGDSALYLCASSLGLAGVAKNSQYFGAGTRLSVL.

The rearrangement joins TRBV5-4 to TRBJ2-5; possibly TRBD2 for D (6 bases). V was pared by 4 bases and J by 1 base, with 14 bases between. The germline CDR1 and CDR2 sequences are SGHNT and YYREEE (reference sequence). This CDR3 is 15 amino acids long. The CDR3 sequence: CASSTGLLSQETQYF. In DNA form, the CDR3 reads TGTGCCAGCAGCACGGGACTGTTAAGCCAAGAGACCCAGTACTTC.